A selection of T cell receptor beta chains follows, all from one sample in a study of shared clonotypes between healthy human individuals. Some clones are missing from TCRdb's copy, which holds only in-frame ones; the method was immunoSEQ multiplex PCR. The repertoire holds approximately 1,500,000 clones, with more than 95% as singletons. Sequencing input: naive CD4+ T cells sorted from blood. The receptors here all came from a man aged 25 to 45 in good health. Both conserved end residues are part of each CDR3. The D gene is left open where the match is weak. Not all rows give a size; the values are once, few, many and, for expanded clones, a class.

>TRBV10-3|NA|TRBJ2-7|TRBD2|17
TGTGCCATCAGTATTACTAGCGGGAGGGTCCCGCCCTACGAGCAGTACTTC
CAISITSGRVPPYEQYF
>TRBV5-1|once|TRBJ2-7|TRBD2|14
TGCGCCAGCAGCTTGGGGTCTAGCGGATACGAGCAGTACTTC
CASSLGSSGYEQYF
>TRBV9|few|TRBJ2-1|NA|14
TGTGCCAGCAGCGTATTGGGGCGTTACAATGAGCAGTTCTTC
CASSVLGRYNEQFF
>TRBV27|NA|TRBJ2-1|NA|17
TGTGCCAGCAGGAGTTTTCCGGGACGTACCACCTACAATGAGCAGTTCTTC
CASRSFPGRTTYNEQFF
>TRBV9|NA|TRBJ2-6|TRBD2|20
TGTGCCAGCAGCCCGCACAACCCAGCGGGGGTTAGCTCTGGGGCCAACGTCCTGACTTTC
CASSPHNPAGVSSGANVLTF
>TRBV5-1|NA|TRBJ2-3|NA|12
TGCGCCAGCAGGGAAACTAGCTATACGCAGTATTTT
CASRETSYTQYF
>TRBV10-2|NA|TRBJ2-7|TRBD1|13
TGCGCCAGTGCGACAGGGAGCTCCTACGAGCAGTACTTC
CASATGSSYEQYF
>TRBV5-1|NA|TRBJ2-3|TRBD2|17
TGCGCCAGCGTCCAAGAAACCGGCGGGAGGGCAACAGATACGCAGTATTTT
CASVQETGGRATDTQYF
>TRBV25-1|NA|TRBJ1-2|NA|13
TGTGCCAGCAGTGAATGGGGGGGTGGTGGCTACACCTTC
CASSEWGGGGYTF
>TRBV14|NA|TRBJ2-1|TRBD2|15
TGTGCCAGCAGCGCTGGGGGGAGGGCCTACAATGAGCAGTTCTTC
CASSAGGRAYNEQFF
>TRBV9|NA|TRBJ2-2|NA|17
TGTGCCAGCAGCTCTGGGGCAGGGGGTGCGGGGACCGGGGAGCTGTTTTTT
CASSSGAGGAGTGELFF
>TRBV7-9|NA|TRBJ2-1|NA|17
TGTGCCAGCAGCCCGCGACTCAGCTCAGGGACCTACAATGAGCAGTTCTTC
CASSPRLSSGTYNEQFF
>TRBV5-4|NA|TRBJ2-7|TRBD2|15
TGTGCCAGCAGCCCTGGCCATAGCGGGGCCTACGAGCAGTACTTC
CASSPGHSGAYEQYF
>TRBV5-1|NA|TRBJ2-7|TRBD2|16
TGCGCCAGCAGCGCGGGGGGGACGAGCGACTCCTACGAGCAGTACTTC
CASSAGGTSDSYEQYF